The T cell receptor (beta chain) described here comes from a study of control samples from healthy donors and cancer patients. The junction had 6 bases not matched to a gene; V was cut back by 6 bases and J by 3 bases. This CDR3 comprises 15 residues. Germline loops: CDR1 MNHNY, CDR2 SVGAGI (reference sequence). This clone was recorded a few times. Using immunoSEQ multiplex PCR, the repertoire was profiled, and TCRdb retains in-frame clones only, with some absent. In the table there are roughly 88,000 clones, over 85% of which are singletons. The chain recombines TRBV6-6 with TRBJ2-7, with TRBD2 identical over 12 bases. Sequenced material: blood. This clonotype was obtained from a man between 18 and 35 years old in good health. In DNA, the CDR3 is TGTGCCAGCAGCATCCTAGCGGGAGGGAGCTACGAGCAGTACTTC. It translates to CASSILAGGSYEQYF.